Following are 20 T cell receptor beta chains from one sample sequenced in a study of blood T cell repertoires in COVID-19. Data came from immunoSEQ multiplex PCR; TCRdb stores just in-frame clones and leaves some out. The profile shows roughly 360,000 clones, around 87% of them singletons. Material for sequencing was PBMCs or T cells enriched from blood (not recorded which). The origin of the receptors is a man under 40 who had recovered from COVID-19.

The chain uses TRBV5-5 and TRBJ1-2; weak D call: TRBD1 (5 bases). This CDR3 is built from 12 residues. Germline CDR1 SGHKS, CDR2 YYEKEE (reference sequence). V was pared by 4 bases and J by 6 bases, with 10 bases between. The CDR3 reads CASSKWGDGYTF. In DNA, the CDR3 is TGTGCCAGCAGCAAGTGGGGGGATGGCTACACCTTC.

This sequence joins TRBV18 and TRBJ2-7; 7 bases line up with TRBD1. Germline V gene lookup returns CDR1 KGHSH and CDR2 LQKENI. V lost 2 bases to trimming and J lost 4 bases; unmatched junction nucleotides: 5. CDR3 length: 14 residues. The CDR3 DNA follows: TGTGCCAGCTCACCAGAGTTACAGGGGTACGAGCAGTACTTC. This gives the protein CASSPELQGYEQYF.

J is TRBJ1-2 and V is TRBV19; D not certain. CDR1 and CDR2 from the germline V gene are LNHDA and SQIVND (reference sequence). The V and J ends lost 7 bases and 2 bases respectively, with 20 bases between them. The CDR3 runs 16 residues. CDR3 nucleotides: TGTGCCAGTACCCTGTTTGGTCGCGGGGAAAACTATGGCTACACCTTC. It encodes CASTLFGRGENYGYTF.

J is TRBJ2-7 and V is TRBV6-6; 7 bases line up with TRBD1. CDR1 and CDR2 (germline): MNHNY, SVGAGI (reference sequence). This CDR3 has 16 residues. V was clipped by 2 bases and J by 7 bases; unmatched bases: 14. The CDR3, as DNA: TGTGCCAGCAGTTACGGTTCCCCCCGACAGGGTATTGAGCAGTACTTC. It translates to CASSYGSPRQGIEQYF.

For the CDR3, the DNA is TGTGCCAGCAAACGACAGGCCTCGTCTTATGGCTACACCTTC. Its protein product is CASKRQASSYGYTF. The V call is TRBV6-5, the J call TRBJ1-2, with D maybe TRBD1 (6 bases). The CDR3 runs to 14 residues. Germline CDR1 MNHEY, CDR2 SVGAGI. Trimming took off 7 bases at V and 5 bases at J, with 17 bases between the two ends.

This sequence joins TRBV9 and TRBJ1-5; D is possibly TRBD1 (5 bases). CDR1 and CDR2 from the germline V gene are SGDLS and YYNGEE. This CDR3 has 13 amino acids. Between the trimmed V and J ends, which lost 3 bases and 1 base, there was a span of 5 bases. DNA for the CDR3: TGTGCCAGCAGCGGGGGCAGCAATCAGCCCCAGCATTTT. Protein: CASSGGSNQPQHF.

V and J are TRBV5-1 and TRBJ2-5; 10 bases are a match to TRBD1. There are 14 residues in the CDR3. Germline trimming cut 7 bases from V and 3 bases from J; bases unmatched to any gene: 6. Germline CDR1 and CDR2: SGHRS and YFSETQ. CDR3 in DNA: TGCGCCAGCGGGGAAGGGACAGGGGAAGAGACCCAGTACTTC. It specifies CASGEGTGEETQYF.

The rearrangement links TRBV29-1 to TRBJ2-5, with D uncertain. There are 14 residues in the CDR3. V lost 5 bases and J 1 base, leaving 14 bases between the germline ends. Germline lookup yields CDR1 SQVTM and CDR2 ANQGSEA. CDR3 sequence (DNA): TGCAGCGTTTCTCGCCCCCTAACCCAAGAGACCCAGTACTTC. Translation: CSVSRPLTQETQYF. The whole variable domain, filled in from reference TRBV29-1 and TRBJ2-5, reads SAVISQKPSRDICQRGTSLTIQCQVDSQVTMMFWYRQQPGQSLTLIATANQGSEATYESGFVIDKFPISRPNLTFSTLTVSNMSPEDSSIYLCSVSRPLTQETQYFGPGTRLLVL.

In this sample, this clone turned up many times. The genes are TRBV6-1 and TRBJ1-4, with 9 bases matching TRBD1. This CDR3 is built from 15 residues. Losses at the gene ends were 1 base for V and 8 bases for J; bases not matched to a gene: 5. Germline lookup yields CDR1 MNHNS and CDR2 SASEGT. The CDR3 DNA sequence: TGTGCCAGCAGTGAAGGGGGACAGGGATTAGAAAAACTGTTTTTT. It yields the protein CASSEGGQGLEKLFF.

The chain combines TRBV6-5 with TRBJ1-5; 8 nucleotides line up with TRBD1. Per the germline V gene, CDR1 is MNHEY and CDR2 is SVGAGI. The CDR3 consists of 15 residues. Trimming at V came to 0 bases and at J to 4 bases, leaving 2 bases not matched to a gene. CDR3 DNA: TGTGCCAGCAGTTACTCGAGGACAGGGAATCAGCCCCAGCATTTT. Amino acid sequence: CASSYSRTGNQPQHF.

The chain joins TRBV6-5 to TRBJ1-1; unclear D gene. V lost 2 bases, J lost 3 bases, and 10 bases lay in between. The germline CDR1 and CDR2 sequences are MNHEY and SVGAGI. There are 14 residues in the CDR3. In DNA, the CDR3 is TGTGCCAGCAGTTACGGAGGGAGTGACACTGAAGCTTTCTTT. Residues: CASSYGGSDTEAFF.

The J gene is TRBJ2-2, the V gene TRBV9, with 7 bases that match TRBD2. The germline gives CDR1 SGDLS, CDR2 YYNGEE. This CDR3 contains 15 residues. V shed 0 bases and J 7 bases; nucleotides not matched to a gene: 6. CDR3 in amino acids: CASSVVAGVGGELFF. The CDR3 nucleotides read TGTGCCAGCAGCGTAGTCGCGGGGGTCGGCGGGGAGCTGTTTTTT.

The rearrangement links TRBV25-1 to TRBJ1-2, with unresolved D. CDR1 is MGHDK, CDR2 SYGVNS, per germline. The CDR3 spans 13 residues. The V gene lost 3 bases and the J gene lost 3 bases, with 8 bases spanning the gap. The CDR3: CASSEGRYYGYTF. In nucleotides, the CDR3 is TGTGCCAGCAGTGAGGGCCGCTACTATGGCTACACCTTC.

This chain links TRBV4-2 with TRBJ2-1; a weak D match, TRBD1 (6 bases). Trimming removed 7 bases at V and 1 base at J, with 29 bases between. This CDR3 region has 20 residues. Germline V lookup: CDR1 LGHNA, CDR2 YNFKEQ. This chain's CDR3 is CASTPNRARPSDFSYNEQFF. The CDR3 DNA reads as TGTGCCAGCACCCCAAACAGGGCTAGGCCTTCGGATTTTTCCTACAATGAGCAGTTCTTC.

This clone was detected only a few times. In DNA, the CDR3 is TGTGCCAGCAGTCCCCTTGGGGGAGGTAATTCACCCCTCCACTTT. Translated: CASSPLGGGNSPLHF. The genes are TRBV27 and TRBJ1-6; D might be TRBD1 (5 bases). CDR1 and CDR2 (germline): MNHEY, SMNVEV (reference sequence). The CDR3 has 15 residues. V shed 5 bases and J shed 6 bases, with 14 bases lying between them.

The V call is TRBV7-9, the J call TRBJ2-7; D may be TRBD1 (5 bases). Trimming took 4 bases from V and 5 from J, leaving 18 bases between them. This CDR3 comprises 15 residues. Germline V lookup: CDR1 SEHNR, CDR2 FQNEAQ (reference sequence). DNA for the CDR3: TGTGCCAGCAGCTATCCTCAGGGTTCCGGCGACGAGCAGTACTTC. Protein: CASSYPQGSGDEQYF.

CDR3 DNA sequence: TGTGCCAGCAGCTTGTTCCCCGCGGGGACAGGGGGCGGTAATTCACCCCTCCACTTT. It specifies CASSLFPAGTGGGNSPLHF. The chain employs TRBV5-4 and TRBJ1-6, with 12 positions matching TRBD1. The CDR3 totals 19 residues. Germline lookup yields CDR1 SGHNT and CDR2 YYREEE (reference sequence). V lost 1 base, J lost 6 bases, and 11 bases stayed unmatched.

The CDR3 loop is CASSYSGGGDYGYTF. The CDR3 nucleotides read TGTGCCAGCAGTTACTCTGGAGGGGGGGACTATGGCTACACCTTC. The chain joins TRBV6-5 to TRBJ1-2, with TRBD1 as a possible D gene (6 bases). The ends were cut back, 0 bases at V and 3 bases at J, with 11 bases in the middle. Germline V gives CDR1 MNHEY, CDR2 SVGAGI. The CDR3 sequence is 15 residues long.

This chain links TRBV7-9 with TRBJ1-2; tentatively, D is TRBD1 (6 bases). Germline CDR1 and CDR2: SEHNR and FQNEAQ (reference sequence). The V gene lost 0 bases and the J gene lost 4 bases, with 12 bases spanning the gap. The CDR3 spans 15 residues. The CDR3 sequence is CASSLAPGAGYGYTF. DNA for the CDR3: TGTGCCAGCAGCTTAGCGCCAGGGGCTGGCTATGGCTACACCTTC.

This clone has a single count. The gene calls are TRBV13 and TRBJ2-1, with TRBD2 matching over 11 bases. The CDR3 length is 16 residues. V lost 0 bases and J lost 5; bases outside the gene matches: 3. The germline V gene has CDR1 PRHDT and CDR2 FYEKMQ (reference sequence). Here the CDR3 DNA reads TGTGCCAGCAGCTTAGGGGGGACTAGCGGTCACAATGAGCAGTTCTTC. It codes for CASSLGGTSGHNEQFF.